A single sample is the source of the 29 T cell receptor beta chains below, sequenced in a study of a mutant IDH1 vaccine in newly diagnosed glioma (dated by TCRdb to the early 2020s). The time point label corresponds to: baseline, week 1 (first vaccination visit). Read against the paper, the sample's treatment or condition label means: pre-vaccination baseline after standard-of-care therapy. The library was prepared using the immunoSEQ multiplex PCR assay. TCRdb re-hosts the immuneACCESS table, in-frame sequences only. Its copies lack some clones; in the studies checked, an unresolved V gene accounts for under half of them, and the cause for the rest is not known. The sample contains about 68,000 clones, approximately 79% of them found a single time. The top ten constitute approximately 8.2% of the sample. This material consisted of PBMCs, taken from a glioma patient treated with radiotherapy, temozolomide or both. Source of these receptors: a middle-aged man with glioma.

The chain links TRBV2 to TRBJ1-1; D is unresolved. The germline V gene has CDR1 SNHLY and CDR2 FYNNEI. This CDR3 has 11 amino acids. The V gene lost 7 bases and the J gene lost 3 bases, with 6 bases spanning the gap. CDR3 amino acids: CASTYDTEAFF. DNA for the CDR3: TGTGCCAGCACCTACGACACTGAAGCTTTCTTT.

V usage is TRBV9 and J usage is TRBJ2-7, with TRBD1 matching over 7 bases. Trimming removed 0 bases from V and 5 bases from J; junction bases left unmatched: 8. Germline V gene lookup returns CDR1 SGDLS and CDR2 YYNGEE. This CDR3 contains 15 residues. The DNA for the CDR3 is TGTGCCAGCAGCGTAGACGGGACAGTGGGGGACGAGCAGTACTTC. Its translation is CASSVDGTVGDEQYF.

The chain couples TRBV28 to TRBJ2-3, with 10 bases fitting TRBD2. J lost 6 bases, V lost 6 bases, and 9 bases had no gene match. The germline CDR1 and CDR2 sequences are MDHEN and SYDVKM. This CDR3 spans 15 amino acids. CDR3 sequence (DNA): TGTGCCAGCAGCTCCAGCGGGGGGGTTCCGGATACGCAGTATTTT. Its protein product is CASSSSGGVPDTQYF.

This chain connects TRBV15 to TRBJ2-5, with 9 bases identical to TRBD2. With 1 base clipped from V and 2 bases from J, the junction kept 5 bases outside the gene matches. This CDR3 is built from 16 residues. Looked up from germline, CDR1 is LNHNV and CDR2 is YYDKDF (reference sequence). This CDR3 is CATSRGSGGTQETQYF. CDR3 sequence (DNA): TGTGCCACCAGCAGAGGGAGCGGGGGGACTCAAGAGACCCAGTACTTC. Drawing the rest from reference TRBV15 and TRBJ2-5, the complete variable domain is DAMVIQNPRYQVTQFGKPVTLSCSQTLNHNVMYWYQQKSSQAPKLLFHYYDKDFNNEADTPDNFQSRRPNTSFCFLDIRSPGLGDTAMYLCATSRGSGGTQETQYFGPGTRLLVL.

This sequence joins TRBV7-2 and TRBJ1-5; no definite D call. The germline V gene encodes CDR1 SGHTA and CDR2 FQGNSA. CDR3 length: 15 amino acids. V was shortened by 3 bases and J by 2 bases, with 11 bases between the two germline ends. The CDR3 sequence is CASSFKAGGNQPQHF. CDR3 nucleotides: TGTGCCAGCAGCTTTAAGGCCGGGGGCAATCAGCCCCAGCATTTT.

The chain employs TRBV5-6 and TRBJ1-4; the D is unclear. Deletions cut 0 bases from V and 10 bases from J, with 10 bases between. Germline loops: CDR1 SGHDT, CDR2 YYEEEE. The CDR3 has 13 residues. This CDR3 reads CASSLGPGTKLFF. CDR3 in DNA: TGTGCCAGCAGCTTGGGTCCGGGAACAAAACTGTTTTTT.

The chain carries TRBV15 and TRBJ1-1; D call uncertain. The CDR3 is 15 amino acids. Germline CDR1 reads LNHNV; CDR2 reads YYDKDF (reference sequence). Trimming shortened V by 3 bases and J by 1 base, and 12 bases separated the two germline ends. The CDR3 DNA reads TGTGCCACCAGCAGCAGGACGGGCGGGAACACTGAAGCTTTCTTT. Residues: CATSSRTGGNTEAFF.

The rearrangement joins TRBV6-5 to TRBJ2-2; TRBD2 might be the D (6 bases). CDR3 size: 15 residues. Germline-derived CDR1 and CDR2 are MNHEY and SVGAGI. The V gene lost 7 bases and the J gene lost 4 bases, with 16 bases spanning the gap. The CDR3 DNA is TGTGCCAGCACCAACGGGGGTTTAGGCACCGGGGAGCTGTTTTTT. Translation gives CASTNGGLGTGELFF.

The V gene is TRBV29-1, the J gene TRBJ1-1; D gene ambiguous. This CDR3 is built from 11 residues. V lost 4 bases, J lost 1 base, and 4 bases lay in between. The germline CDR1 and CDR2 sequences are SQVTM and ANQGSEA. Written as DNA, the CDR3 is TGCAGCGTTGCCCAGAACACTGAAGCTTTCTTT. Translation gives CSVAQNTEAFF.

The chain links TRBV19 to TRBJ1-6; 12 positions match TRBD1. This CDR3 is 15 amino acids long. Germline V gene lookup returns CDR1 LNHDA and CDR2 SQIVND (reference sequence). Trimming took 9 bases from V and 7 from J; bases not matched to a gene: 7. DNA for the CDR3: TGTGCCAGCCTCCGGGACAGGGGGCAAAATTCACCCCTCCACTTT. Its translation: CASLRDRGQNSPLHF.

The genes are TRBV29-1 and TRBJ1-4, with 8 bases fitting TRBD1. The V and J ends lost 7 bases and 8 bases, in that order; junction bases with no gene match: 15. The V gene's germline CDR1 is SQVTM and CDR2 ANQGSEA. The CDR3 has 15 amino acids. The CDR3 nucleotides read TGCAGCGCTACTATGGGAACAGGGGGGCGAGAAAAACTGTTTTTT. It is translated as CSATMGTGGREKLFF. The whole variable domain, filled in from reference TRBV29-1 and TRBJ1-4, reads SAVISQKPSRDICQRGTSLTIQCQVDSQVTMMFWYRQQPGQSLTLIATANQGSEATYESGFVIDKFPISRPNLTFSTLTVSNMSPEDSSIYLCSATMGTGGREKLFFGSGTQLSVL.

The sample holds a few counts of this clone. The chain carries TRBV10-3 and TRBJ2-1; 9 bases are a match to TRBD1. Germline CDR1 is ENHRY and CDR2 is SYGVKD. V lost 6 bases to trimming and J lost 1 base; unmatched junction nucleotides: 7. The CDR3 consists of 16 residues. CDR3 DNA sequence: TGTGCCATCAGCCCCCGGGGACAGGGATCCTACAATGAGCAGTTCTTC. Translation: CAISPRGQGSYNEQFF.

In DNA form, the CDR3 reads TGTGCCAGCAGAAAGACAGGGTCCCAGCCCCAGCATTTT. As protein: CASRKTGSQPQHF. The chain employs TRBV6-1 and TRBJ1-5, with 7 nucleotides matching TRBD1. This CDR3 has 13 amino acids. V dropped 6 bases and J dropped 7; count of bases not matched to a gene: 6. In germline, CDR1 is MNHNS, CDR2 SASEGT.

This chain links TRBV7-2 with TRBJ2-1, with D hard to call. The CDR3 loop spans 12 amino acids. V was pared by 3 bases and J by 5 bases, with 5 bases between. The germline V gene has CDR1 SGHTA and CDR2 FQGNSA. Here the CDR3 DNA reads TGTGCCAGCAGCTTTTACAACAATGAGCAGTTCTTC. This sequence encodes CASSFYNNEQFF.

This clone was observed a single time. V is TRBV18 and J is TRBJ2-7; D is uncertain. CDR1 KGHSH and CDR2 LQKENI come from the germline V gene. Trimming removed 1 base at V and 9 bases at J, with 16 bases between. CDR3 size: 14 residues. CDR3 in amino acids: CASSPQGPLVGQYF. The CDR3 DNA is TGTGCCAGCTCACCACAGGGCCCCTTGGTTGGGCAGTACTTC.

The V gene is TRBV7-2, the J gene TRBJ1-5, with TRBD1 matching 9 bases. The CDR3 consists of 14 residues. Trimming removed 4 bases from V and 7 bases from J; junction bases left unmatched: 5. Germline CDR1 reads SGHTA; CDR2 reads FQGNSA. The CDR3 is CASSSTGGGQPQHF. The DNA of the CDR3 is TGTGCCAGCAGCTCGACAGGGGGAGGACAGCCCCAGCATTTT.

For the CDR3, the DNA is TGTGCCAGCAGTGAAGCGCTTAGGGGTACTGAAGCTTTCTTT. Its protein product is CASSEALRGTEAFF. This chain uses TRBV2 with TRBJ1-1; weak D call: TRBD1 (5 bases). Between the trimmed V and J ends, which lost 0 bases and 5 bases, there was a span of 10 bases. Germline V gene sequence: CDR1 SNHLY, CDR2 FYNNEI. The CDR3 is 14 amino acids. The whole variable domain, filled in from reference TRBV2 and TRBJ1-1, reads EPEVTQTPSHQVTQMGQEVILRCVPISNHLYFYWYRQILGQKVEFLVSFYNNEISEKSEIFDDQFSVERPDGSNFTLKIRSTKLEDSAMYFCASSEALRGTEAFFGQGTRLTVV.

The gene calls are TRBV6-5 and TRBJ1-2, with D perhaps matching TRBD1 (5 bases). The CDR3 has 14 residues. The V gene lost 1 base and the J gene lost 4 bases, with 10 bases spanning the gap. Per germline, CDR1 MNHEY and CDR2 SVGAGI. The CDR3 region has the DNA TGTGCCAGCAGTTACTTGGGACCCACCTATGGCTACACCTTC. Translated, it gives CASSYLGPTYGYTF.

The rearrangement uses TRBV13 and TRBJ2-7; D gene ambiguous. The CDR3 is 14 residues long. Trimming pared 2 bases from V and 4 bases from J, leaving 12 bases between. Germline loops: CDR1 PRHDT, CDR2 FYEKMQ (reference sequence). This CDR3 reads CASSLWARRYEQYF. Written as DNA, the CDR3 is TGTGCCAGCAGCTTATGGGCTAGGAGATACGAGCAGTACTTC.

The chain joins TRBV30 to TRBJ2-7, with D perhaps TRBD2 (5 bases). Per germline, CDR1 GTSNPN and CDR2 SVGIG (reference sequence). The CDR3 contains 12 residues. V was shortened by 0 bases and J by 3 bases, with 6 bases between the two germline ends. The CDR3 region is CAWSVGSYEQYF. The CDR3 DNA reads TGTGCCTGGAGTGTTGGGAGCTACGAGCAGTACTTC.

This sequence joins TRBV7-2 and TRBJ1-5, with a weak D call TRBD1 (5 bases). V was shortened by 5 bases and J by 1 base, with 15 bases between the two germline ends. CDR1 SGHTA and CDR2 FQGNSA come from the germline V gene. The CDR3 sequence is 16 residues long. CDR3 protein: CASSPLSGKSNQPQHF. CDR3 bases: TGTGCCAGCAGCCCGCTCTCAGGGAAGAGCAATCAGCCCCAGCATTTT.

The V and J genes are TRBV2 and TRBJ2-1; 8 bases agree with TRBD1. The germline V gene has CDR1 SNHLY and CDR2 FYNNEI. The junction had 4 bases not matched to a gene; V was cut back by 7 bases and J by 2 bases. The CDR3 has 14 residues. In DNA, the CDR3 is TGTGCCAGCACTAAGGACAGGGCCTACAATGAGCAGTTCTTC. This translates into CASTKDRAYNEQFF. The variable domain in full, completed from reference TRBV2 and TRBJ2-1, reads EPEVTQTPSHQVTQMGQEVILRCVPISNHLYFYWYRQILGQKVEFLVSFYNNEISEKSEIFDDQFSVERPDGSNFTLKIRSTKLEDSAMYFCASTKDRAYNEQFFGPGTRLTVL.

This chain links TRBV4-1 with TRBJ1-6; D is perhaps TRBD1 (5 bases). Germline-derived CDR1 and CDR2 are MGHRA and YSYEKL. Trimming left V 4 bases short and J 6 bases short, with 19 bases between. The CDR3 contains 17 residues. The CDR3 reads CASSPVGGFPFNSPLHF. Written as DNA, the CDR3 is TGCGCCAGCAGCCCCGTGGGGGGGTTCCCCTTTAATTCACCCCTCCACTTT.

This clone has just one count. V gene TRBV4-2 combines with J gene TRBJ2-1, with 8 bases lining up with TRBD2. This CDR3 is built from 18 residues. Germline V gene data show CDR1 as LGHNA and CDR2 as YNFKEQ. The junction had 15 bases not matched to a gene; V was cut back by 0 bases and J by 8 bases. The CDR3 loop reads CASSQDPAGGLTSDEQFF. The CDR3 nucleotides read TGTGCCAGCAGCCAAGATCCGGCGGGGGGCCTCACGAGCGATGAGCAGTTCTTC.

This clone is labeled as medium-sized (0.01 to 0.1%). The chain links TRBV7-9 to TRBJ2-2; 7 bases are shared with TRBD1. J was trimmed by 2 bases and V by 1 base; bases with no gene match: 1. CDR1 SEHNR and CDR2 FQNEAQ come from the germline V gene (reference sequence). This CDR3 is built from 15 residues. CDR3 in DNA: TGTGCCAGCAGCTTAGGACAGGGTAACACCGGGGAGCTGTTTTTT. It specifies CASSLGQGNTGELFF.

This chain joins TRBV4-1 and TRBJ2-7; D might be TRBD1 (5 bases). The CDR3 contains 14 residues. Germline CDR1 and CDR2: MGHRA and YSYEKL. Trimming left V 0 bases short and J 3 bases short, with 9 bases between. CDR3 in amino acids: CASSQEQGRYEQYF. The CDR3 DNA sequence: TGCGCCAGCAGCCAAGAGCAGGGCCGCTACGAGCAGTACTTC.

The V and J genes are TRBV4-1 and TRBJ1-1; 8 bases map to TRBD1. Losses at the gene ends were 0 bases for V and 7 bases for J; bases not matched to a gene: 7. The CDR3 has 15 residues. The germline V gene has CDR1 MGHRA and CDR2 YSYEKL. The DNA of the CDR3 is TGCGCCAGCAGCCAAGATCCCGCAGGGGGCCTTGAAGCTTTCTTT. It specifies CASSQDPAGGLEAFF.

This rearrangement joins TRBV30 to TRBJ2-7; D not certain. The CDR3 is made up of 13 amino acids. Germline CDR1 and CDR2: GTSNPN and SVGIG (reference sequence). The V end was cut by 0 bases, the J end by 1 base, with 7 bases between. CDR3 coding DNA: TGTGCCTGGAGTGTTTCACTGTCCTACGAGCAGTACTTC. As protein: CAWSVSLSYEQYF.

The V and J genes are TRBV5-1 and TRBJ2-2, with 10 bases aligning to TRBD1. The germline CDR1 and CDR2 sequences are SGHRS and YFSETQ. CDR3 length: 17 residues. J gave up 6 bases and V 4 bases, and 12 bases lay outside the gene matches. CDR3 bases: TGCGCCAGCAGCGGACCCGGGACAGGGGTTATCGCCGGGGAGCTGTTTTTT. It specifies CASSGPGTGVIAGELFF.